The clone carrying this T cell receptor (beta chain) was seen repeatedly, ten times or more. This specimen belongs to a study of blood T cells in healthy people across ages. On the study more broadly: The template switching approach captured approximately one barcoded beta molecule for every two T cells.

Primed by a sample-barcoded 5' primer and a J-beta primer mix, a second PCR proceeded for roughly 6 to 12 cycles. With 12 random nucleotides, a template-switch adaptor tagged each individual cDNA molecule. TCRdb used MiXCR to reprocess the 5' RACE reads, holding one entry per CDR3 protein. The profile shows hundreds of thousands of distinct CDR3 sequences, roughly 20% of them singletons. Per the germline V gene, CDR1 is KGHDR and CDR2 is SFDVKD. CDR3 size: 20 residues. V was shortened by 5 bases and J by 8 bases, with 33 bases between the two germline ends. This clonotype was obtained from a man in his 70s in good health. This chain links TRBV24-1 with TRBJ2-1; D tentatively fits TRBD1 or TRBD2 (8 bases each). Sequencing input: blood. As DNA, the CDR3 is TGTGCCACCAGTGTCCCGACAGGGGCTGGTAGCGGGATCATTGTCGATGAGCAGTTCTTC. It specifies CATSVPTGAGSGIIVDEQFF.